This T cell receptor beta chain was sequenced for a study of early T cells in non-severe SARS-CoV-2 infection. Points from the study as a whole: Reliance on VDJdb matching favored anti-spike CD8 responses; private and CD4 specificities were missed.

This clonotype was seen more than once but under ten times. Its antigen is not known. Looked up from germline, CDR1 is SGHTA and CDR2 is FQGTGA. V trimming: 6 bases; J trimming: 10 bases; junction bases outside the gene matches: 9. The CDR3 covers 13 residues. TCRdb used MiXCR to reprocess the 5' RACE reads, holding one entry per CDR3 protein. The sample lists approximately 75,000 distinct CDR3 sequences; 4% to 6% were seen once. The clonotype originates from an adult who was a healthcare worker with PCR-confirmed SARS-CoV-2 infection or an uninfected control (not recorded which). The donor label of this sample is uncertain. The chain carries TRBV7-3 and TRBJ2-1; 7 bases line up with TRBD2. Sample: whole blood, taken at baseline. Here the CDR3 reads CASRPNLGGEQFF. Here the CDR3 DNA reads TGTGCCAGCAGACCTAACTTGGGAGGGGAGCAGTTCTTC.